The 27 T cell receptor beta chains in this list originate from one sample, sequenced in a study of blood T cell repertoires in COVID-19. Using immunoSEQ multiplex PCR, the repertoire was profiled, and TCRdb retains in-frame clones only, with some absent. The profile shows about 300,000 clones, 75% to 90% of them singletons. Sequencing was done on a sample of PBMCs or T cells enriched from blood (not recorded which). These receptors were taken from a man aged 55 to 69 who had recovered from COVID-19.

This clone was counted a single time. The chain uses TRBV28 and TRBJ1-2, with 8 bases lining up with TRBD1. Germline trimming cut 6 bases from V and 8 bases from J; bases unmatched to any gene: 14. Germline values: CDR1 MDHEN, CDR2 SYDVKM. The CDR3 length is 15 residues. CDR3 DNA: TGTGCCAGCAGACCCCCTCAGGGGGCAGGGTCGGGCTACACCTTC. Protein sequence: CASRPPQGAGSGYTF.

This rearrangement joins TRBV5-5 to TRBJ1-3, with D uncertain. Germline assignment: CDR1 SGHKS and CDR2 YYEKEE (reference sequence). The CDR3 is made up of 17 amino acids. The V gene lost 7 bases and the J gene lost 0 bases, with 20 bases spanning the gap. CDR3 sequence (DNA): TGTGCCAGCCGTCTCTGGGCGTCGTTGAGCTCTGGAAACACCATATATTTT. Its protein is CASRLWASLSSGNTIYF.

The rearrangement joins TRBV4-1 to TRBJ2-5; the match to TRBD2 covers 11 bases. Trimming cost V 0 bases and J 7 bases; bases outside gene matches: 7. CDR1 MGHRA and CDR2 YSYEKL come from the germline V gene. The CDR3 runs to 16 residues. CDR3 nucleotide sequence: TGCGCCAGCAGCCAAGAAACTAGCGGGGGTCAGGGGACCCAGTACTTC. Protein: CASSQETSGGQGTQYF.

The chain uses TRBV5-1 and TRBJ1-3, with 9 positions matching TRBD1. The CDR3 loop spans 17 amino acids. From germline, CDR1 is SGHRS and CDR2 YFSETQ. The V segment lost 3 bases and the J segment 2 bases; nucleotides outside the gene matches: 9. The CDR3 here is CASSSNPGQGTGNTIYF. DNA for the CDR3: TGCGCCAGCAGCTCAAACCCGGGACAGGGAACTGGAAACACCATATATTTT.

The V call is TRBV13, the J call TRBJ2-6, with D possibly TRBD2 on 6 matching bases. CDR1 is PRHDT, CDR2 FYEKMQ, per germline (reference sequence). V lost 9 bases to trimming and J lost 0 bases, with 12 bases between them. CDR3 length: 15 residues. CDR3 residues: CASKEGSSGANVLTF. Here the CDR3 DNA reads TGTGCCAGTAAGGAGGGGAGCTCTGGGGCCAACGTCCTGACTTTC. Together with reference TRBV13 and TRBJ2-6, the CDR3 gives the full variable domain: AAGVIQSPRHLIKEKRETATLKCYPIPRHDTVYWYQQGPGQDPQFLISFYEKMQSDKGSIPDRFSAQQFSDYHSELNMSSLELGDSALYFCASKEGSSGANVLTFGAGSRLTVL.

The chain recombines TRBV18 with TRBJ2-5; TRBD2 matches at 10 bases. The CDR3 spans 15 residues. Trimming removed 3 bases from V and 4 bases from J; junction bases left unmatched: 5. CDR1 is KGHSH, CDR2 LQKENI, per germline. The CDR3: CASSPSSGSRETQYF. CDR3 nucleotide sequence: TGTGCCAGCTCACCGTCTAGCGGGAGCCGAGAGACCCAGTACTTC.

This sequence joins TRBV6-5 and TRBJ1-3, with D possibly being TRBD1 (6 bases). Trimming cost V 6 bases and J 0 bases, with 12 bases left between them. CDR3 length equals 15 residues. The V gene's germline CDR1 is MNHEY and CDR2 SVGAGI. The CDR3 loop is CASRDDRISGNTIYF. The CDR3 DNA reads TGTGCCAGCAGAGACGACAGGATCTCTGGAAACACCATATATTTT.

The chain uses TRBV5-5 and TRBJ1-6; the D gene is possibly TRBD1 (5 bases). V was trimmed by 2 bases and J by 6 bases, leaving 9 bases between them. Germline values: CDR1 SGHKS, CDR2 YYEKEE (reference sequence). This CDR3 comprises 14 residues. Here the CDR3 reads CASSLVGVNSPLHF. The CDR3 DNA is TGTGCCAGCAGCTTAGTAGGGGTTAATTCACCCCTCCACTTT.

J is TRBJ2-7 and V is TRBV7-9; 10 bases map to TRBD1. The CDR3 consists of 15 residues. From germline, CDR1 is SEHNR and CDR2 FQNEAQ (reference sequence). V was pared by 3 bases and J by 3 bases, with 5 bases of the junction left unmatched. The CDR3 sequence is CASSFPGQGIYEQYF. Here the CDR3 DNA reads TGTGCCAGCAGCTTCCCGGGACAGGGGATCTACGAGCAGTACTTC.

This chain uses TRBV27 with TRBJ2-6, with TRBD1 matching 9 bases. The CDR3 contains 19 residues. From germline, CDR1 is MNHEY and CDR2 SMNVEV (reference sequence). The V and J ends lost 4 bases and 1 base, in that order; junction bases with no gene match: 11. The chain's CDR3 is CASSSRTPGTGSGANVLTF. CDR3 bases: TGTGCCAGCAGTTCAAGAACACCCGGGACAGGGTCTGGGGCCAACGTCCTGACTTTC.

This sequence joins TRBV24-1 and TRBJ2-2, with D possibly being TRBD1 (5 bases). The CDR3 contains 17 residues. V gave up 2 bases and J gave up 2 bases, with 14 bases separating them. In germline, CDR1 is KGHDR, CDR2 SFDVKD. Here the CDR3 reads CATSDSSYRINTGELFF. Written as DNA, the CDR3 is TGTGCCACCAGTGATTCCAGCTACAGGATAAACACCGGGGAGCTGTTTTTT.

The gene calls are TRBV3-1 (or the pseudogene TRBV3-2) and TRBJ2-7; maybe TRBD2 (5 bases). Trimming removed 0 bases at V and 7 bases at J, with 31 bases between. Germline V lookup: CDR1 LGHDT, CDR2 YNNKEL (reference sequence). The CDR3 is made up of 20 amino acids. The CDR3 loop is CASSQDVAGGVPTSRTEQYF. The CDR3 DNA is TGTGCCAGCAGCCAAGATGTCGCCGGAGGAGTACCTACGAGTCGTACGGAGCAGTACTTC.

V gene TRBV5-5 combines with J gene TRBJ1-5, with D hard to call. Trimming left V 0 bases short and J 9 bases short, with 13 bases between. The CDR3 is 14 residues long. CDR1 and CDR2 (germline): SGHKS, YYEKEE (reference sequence). For the CDR3, the DNA is TGTGCCAGCAGCTTGGTCAGCGGTCCTGGGCCCCAGCATTTT. Translating it yields CASSLVSGPGPQHF. The full variable domain, in which reference TRBV5-5 and TRBJ1-5 provide the parts outside the CDR3, is DAGVTQSPTHLIKTRGQQVTLRCSPISGHKSVSWYQQVLGQGPQFIFQYYEKEERGRGNFPDRFSARQFPNYSSELNVNALLLGDSALYLCASSLVSGPGPQHFGDGTRLSIL.

The V and J genes are TRBV6-7 and TRBJ1-1; D uncertain. TRBV6-7 is labeled an ORF, and its function is uncertain. There are 12 residues in the CDR3. V lost 6 bases, J lost 8 bases, and 13 bases lay in between. The CDR3 sequence is CASSPWTGEAFF. DNA of the CDR3: TGTGCCAGCAGCCCGTGGACGGGGGAAGCTTTCTTT.

The rearrangement joins TRBV12-3 or TRBV12-4 to TRBJ2-7; D remains ambiguous. The CDR3 is 12 amino acids. Trimming shortened V by 4 bases and J by 3 bases, and 7 bases separated the two germline ends. The CDR3 protein is CASSSNSYEQYF. The CDR3 DNA reads TGTGCCAGCAGTTCGAACAGCTACGAGCAGTACTTC.

The genes are TRBV14 and TRBJ2-5; D may be TRBD1 (6 bases). The CDR3 covers 14 residues. CDR1 and CDR2 (germline): SGHDN, FVKESK. The ends were cut back, 1 base at V and 4 bases at J, with 10 bases in the middle. The CDR3 region has the DNA TGTGCCAGCAGCCAAGCTTGGGGGCGAGAGACCCAGTACTTC. Amino acids: CASSQAWGRETQYF. The full variable domain, its missing parts supplied by reference TRBV14 and TRBJ2-5, is EAGVTQFPSHSVIEKGQTVTLRCDPISGHDNLYWYRRVMGKEIKFLLHFVKESKQDESGMPNNRFLAERTGGTYSTLKVQPAELEDSGVYFCASSQAWGRETQYFGPGTRLLVL.

This chain connects TRBV28 to TRBJ2-4; tentatively, D is TRBD2 (7 bases). Germline V CDR1 and CDR2: MDHEN, SYDVKM. V lost 5 bases and J 1 base, leaving 21 bases between the germline ends. CDR3 length: 18 residues. Written as DNA, the CDR3 is TGTGCCAGCAGTCAGTTGGGGGGGCGTGGAACTGCCAAAAACATTCAGTACTTC. This translates into CASSQLGGRGTAKNIQYF. The full variable domain, completed using reference TRBV28 and TRBJ2-4, is DVKVTQSSRYLVKRTGEKVFLECVQDMDHENMFWYRQDPGLGLRLIYFSYDVKMKEKGDIPEGYSVSREKKERFSLILESASTNQTSMYLCASSQLGGRGTAKNIQYFGAGTRLSVL.

This sequence joins TRBV15 and TRBJ2-7, with 8 positions matching TRBD2. Germline-derived CDR1 and CDR2 are LNHNV and YYDKDF (reference sequence). The J segment lost 7 bases and the V segment lost 0 bases, leaving 8 bases of the junction unmatched. The CDR3 covers 15 residues. In DNA, the CDR3 is TGTGCCACCAGCAGAGAATGGCGGGAGGTCCCTGAGCAGTACTTC. Encoded protein: CATSREWREVPEQYF.

V is TRBV29-1 and J is TRBJ2-1, with 14 bases that match TRBD2. V shed 5 bases and J 7 bases; nucleotides not matched to a gene: 10. Looked up from germline, CDR1 is SQVTM and CDR2 is ANQGSEA. There are 16 residues in the CDR3. The CDR3 DNA follows: TGCAGCGTTCCCCCGACTAGCGGGAGGGTTCGGAATGAGCAGTTCTTC. As protein: CSVPPTSGRVRNEQFF.

The chain recombines TRBV2 with TRBJ2-6; TRBD2 aligns across 10 bases. In germline, CDR1 is SNHLY, CDR2 FYNNEI. The CDR3 runs 15 residues. V gave up 11 bases and J gave up 4 bases; unmatched junction bases: 8. This chain's CDR3 is CAGTSAFPGANVLTF. The CDR3 DNA reads TGTGCCGGGACTAGCGCCTTCCCCGGGGCCAACGTCCTGACTTTC.

The rearrangement links TRBV24-1 to TRBJ2-3; 9 bases map to TRBD2. Germline values: CDR1 KGHDR, CDR2 SFDVKD. V lost 1 base and J lost 0; bases outside the gene matches: 1. The CDR3 consists of 16 residues. CDR3 DNA sequence: TGTGCCACCAGTGATTTAGCGGGAGGTAGCACAGATACGCAGTATTTT. Encoded protein: CATSDLAGGSTDTQYF.

The chain uses TRBV11-3 and TRBJ2-7; 11 bases are shared with TRBD1. J was trimmed by 1 base and V by 5 bases; bases with no gene match: 1. Germline V lookup: CDR1 SGHNT, CDR2 YENEEA. This CDR3 is 14 amino acids long. The DNA for the CDR3 is TGTGCCAGCAGCCGGGACAGGGGGTCCTACGAGCAGTACTTC. This gives the protein CASSRDRGSYEQYF.

The chain combines TRBV27 with TRBJ1-4; 7 bases match TRBD1. This CDR3 is 13 amino acids long. V dropped 6 bases and J dropped 3; count of bases not matched to a gene: 1. Looked up from germline, CDR1 is MNHEY and CDR2 is SMNVEV (reference sequence). CDR3 loop: CASRDRPNEKLFF. The CDR3 DNA follows: TGTGCCAGCAGGGACAGGCCTAATGAAAAACTGTTTTTT.

The chain uses TRBV5-1 and TRBJ2-1, with TRBD2 matching 13 bases. The CDR3 contains 16 residues. Looked up from germline, CDR1 is SGHRS and CDR2 is YFSETQ. V trimming: 3 bases; J trimming: 6 bases; junction bases outside the gene matches: 6. The CDR3 nucleotides read TGCGCCAGCAGCTCACAACTAGCGGGAGGGTTCAATGAGCAGTTCTTC. This encodes CASSSQLAGGFNEQFF.

Concerning this clone itself: The sample holds other DNA sequences that translate to the same CDR3. CDR3 DNA: TGTGCCAGCAGCCCAGCCTACGAGCAGTACTTC. This sequence encodes CASSPAYEQYF. The chain uses TRBV7-8 and TRBJ2-7; no firm D call. The germline V gene encodes CDR1 SGHVS and CDR2 FQNEAQ. The CDR3 contains 11 residues. V lost 5 bases, J lost 2 bases, and 4 bases lay in between.

The rearrangement uses TRBV7-2 and TRBJ2-1, with D possibly TRBD1 on 6 matching bases. The V end was cut by 3 bases, the J end by 3 bases, with 15 bases between. This CDR3 is built from 16 residues. Germline CDR1 reads SGHTA; CDR2 reads FQGNSA. The CDR3 loop reads CASSLWAGVSYNEQFF. The CDR3 DNA reads TGTGCCAGCAGCTTGTGGGCAGGGGTAAGCTACAATGAGCAGTTCTTC.

This clone came up a few times. The chain uses TRBV5-1 and TRBJ1-4; 8 bases align to TRBD1. Unmatched junction bases numbered 8, after V lost 4 bases and J lost 3 bases. The CDR3 covers 16 residues. The germline gives CDR1 SGHRS, CDR2 YFSETQ. CDR3 protein: CASSPQGQGANEKLFF. Written as DNA, the CDR3 is TGCGCCAGCAGCCCTCAAGGACAGGGAGCTAATGAAAAACTGTTTTTT. The entire variable domain, with the rest obtained from reference TRBV5-1 and TRBJ1-4, is as follows: KAGVTQTPRYLIKTRGQQVTLSCSPISGHRSVSWYQQTPGQGLQFLFEYFSETQRNKGNFPGRFSGRQFSNSRSEMNVSTLELGDSALYLCASSPQGQGANEKLFFGSGTQLSVL.